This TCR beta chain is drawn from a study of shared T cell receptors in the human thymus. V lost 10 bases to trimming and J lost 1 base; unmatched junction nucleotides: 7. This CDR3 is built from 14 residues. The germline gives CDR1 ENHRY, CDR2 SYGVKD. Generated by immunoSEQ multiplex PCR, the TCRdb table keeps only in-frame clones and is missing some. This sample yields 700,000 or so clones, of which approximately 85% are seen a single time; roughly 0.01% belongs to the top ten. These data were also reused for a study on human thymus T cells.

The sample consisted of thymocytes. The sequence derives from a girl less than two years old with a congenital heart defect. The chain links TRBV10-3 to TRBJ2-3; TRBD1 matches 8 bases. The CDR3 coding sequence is TGTGCCACCAGGCCGGGACAGGGCACAGATACGCAGTATTTT. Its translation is CATRPGQGTDTQYF.